Sequencing of this T cell receptor (beta chain) was carried out in a study of blood T cell repertoires in COVID-19. On the study more broadly: The United States, Italy and Spain were the sources of the acute and convalescent COVID-19 samples. T cells, B-cell-depleted T cells, or PBMCs supplied cDNA or gDNA.

Trimming at V came to 3 bases and at J to 7 bases, leaving 12 bases not matched to a gene. Looked up from germline, CDR1 is GTSNPN and CDR2 is SVGIG (reference sequence). The CDR3 is made up of 17 amino acids. Original handling: Estimates of nucleated cell counts were drawn from the amplification of reference gene primers. Method: immunoSEQ multiplex PCR; TCRdb's copy keeps in-frame clones and lacks some. V, J and clone size were drawn from that table, and D and trimming were deduced from the DNA. The sample lists 200,000 to 250,000 clones, about 90% occurring once. The specimen sequenced was peripheral blood. The receptor was derived from a man younger than 35 with active or convalescent COVID-19. V and J are TRBV30 and TRBJ2-1; 13 nucleotides align to TRBD2. CDR3 in DNA: TGTGCCTGGAGCCCTGATCCGGGACTAGCGGGATCTAATGAGCAGTTCTTC. Translation gives CAWSPDPGLAGSNEQFF.